This T cell receptor beta chain comes out of a study of identical twins. The CDR3 has 16 amino acids. Trimming took 7 bases from V and 8 from J; bases not matched to a gene: 13. Looked up from germline, CDR1 is SGHTS and CDR2 is YDEGEE. TCRdb analysed the 5' RACE reads with MiXCR anew, one entry per CDR3 protein. The sample consists of 1.5 million to 2 million distinct CDR3 sequences, more than 30% of them appearing once. Sequencing was performed on cord blood. The V and J genes are TRBV5-8 and TRBJ2-1, with 12 nucleotides matching TRBD2. The origin of this receptor is a newborn girl in good health. The CDR3 is CASASGRAPIKDEQFF. In DNA, the CDR3 is TGTGCCAGCGCTAGCGGGAGGGCCCCGATAAAGGATGAGCAGTTCTTC.